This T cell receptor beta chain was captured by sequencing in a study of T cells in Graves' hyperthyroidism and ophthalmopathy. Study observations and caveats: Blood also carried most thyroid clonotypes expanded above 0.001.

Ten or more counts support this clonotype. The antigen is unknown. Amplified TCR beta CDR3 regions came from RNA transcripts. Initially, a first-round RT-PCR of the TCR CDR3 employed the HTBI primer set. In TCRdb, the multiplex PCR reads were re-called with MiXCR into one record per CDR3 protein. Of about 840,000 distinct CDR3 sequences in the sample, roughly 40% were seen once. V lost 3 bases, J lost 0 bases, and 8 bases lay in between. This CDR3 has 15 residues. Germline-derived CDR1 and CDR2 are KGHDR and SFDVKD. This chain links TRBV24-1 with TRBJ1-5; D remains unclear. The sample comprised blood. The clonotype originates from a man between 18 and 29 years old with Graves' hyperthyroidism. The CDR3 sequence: CATSDARDSNQPQHF. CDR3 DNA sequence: TGTGCCACCAGTGATGCGAGGGATAGCAATCAGCCCCAGCATTTT.